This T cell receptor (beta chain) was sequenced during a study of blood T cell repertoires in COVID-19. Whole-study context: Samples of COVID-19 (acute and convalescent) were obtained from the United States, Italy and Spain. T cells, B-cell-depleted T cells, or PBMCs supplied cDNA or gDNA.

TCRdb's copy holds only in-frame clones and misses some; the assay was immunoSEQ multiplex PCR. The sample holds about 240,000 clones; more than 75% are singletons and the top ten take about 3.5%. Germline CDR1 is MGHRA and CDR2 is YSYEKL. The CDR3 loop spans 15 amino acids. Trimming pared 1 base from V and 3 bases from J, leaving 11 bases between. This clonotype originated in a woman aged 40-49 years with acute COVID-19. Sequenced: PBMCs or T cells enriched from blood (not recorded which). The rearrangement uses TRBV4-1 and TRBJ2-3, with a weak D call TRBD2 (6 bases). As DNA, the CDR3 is TGCGCCAGCAGCCAAGCGGTGGAGGGGACAGATACGCAGTATTTT. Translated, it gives CASSQAVEGTDTQYF.